The clone carrying this TCR beta chain was counted many times. MiXCR re-clonotyped the PCR reads for TCRdb. The data contain tens of thousands of clones, 15% to 20% of them singletons. The data stem from a study of metastatic and nonmetastatic thyroid tumors. Per the germline V gene, CDR1 is MDHEN and CDR2 is SYDVKM. Unmatched junction bases numbered 13, after V lost 2 bases and J lost 4 bases. CDR3 length: 17 residues. Thyroid surgery was performed in patients who had received no treatment beforehand. The sample taken for sequencing was blood. J is TRBJ1-2 and V is TRBV28; TRBD1 matches at 7 bases. The sequence derives from a female donor with papillary thyroid cancer or a benign thyroid nodule (not recorded which). Some clones in this sample may be carry-over from other donors' samples. CDR3 loop: CASSLNGFRTGFYGYTF. As DNA, the CDR3 is TGTGCCAGCAGTTTAAACGGATTCAGGACAGGTTTCTATGGCTACACCTTC.